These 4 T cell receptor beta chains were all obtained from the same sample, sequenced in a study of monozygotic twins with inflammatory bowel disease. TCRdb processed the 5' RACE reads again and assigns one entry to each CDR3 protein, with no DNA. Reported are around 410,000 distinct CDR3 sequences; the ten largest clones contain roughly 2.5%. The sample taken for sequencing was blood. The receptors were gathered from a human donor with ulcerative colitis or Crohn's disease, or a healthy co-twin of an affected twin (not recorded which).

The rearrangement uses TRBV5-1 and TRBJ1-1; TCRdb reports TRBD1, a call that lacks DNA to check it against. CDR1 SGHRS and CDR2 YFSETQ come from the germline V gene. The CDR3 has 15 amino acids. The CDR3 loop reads CASSLAPQGSTEAFF.

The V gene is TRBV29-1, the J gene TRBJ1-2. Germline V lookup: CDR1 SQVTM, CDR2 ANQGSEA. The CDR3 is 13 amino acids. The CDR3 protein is CSVERSFGYGYTF.

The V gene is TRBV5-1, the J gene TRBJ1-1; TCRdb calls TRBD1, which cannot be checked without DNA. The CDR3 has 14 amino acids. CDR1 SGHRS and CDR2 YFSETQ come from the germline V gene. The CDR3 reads CASSWGQANTEAFF.

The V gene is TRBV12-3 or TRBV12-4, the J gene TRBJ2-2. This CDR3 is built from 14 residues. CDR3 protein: CASSFGTNTGELFF.